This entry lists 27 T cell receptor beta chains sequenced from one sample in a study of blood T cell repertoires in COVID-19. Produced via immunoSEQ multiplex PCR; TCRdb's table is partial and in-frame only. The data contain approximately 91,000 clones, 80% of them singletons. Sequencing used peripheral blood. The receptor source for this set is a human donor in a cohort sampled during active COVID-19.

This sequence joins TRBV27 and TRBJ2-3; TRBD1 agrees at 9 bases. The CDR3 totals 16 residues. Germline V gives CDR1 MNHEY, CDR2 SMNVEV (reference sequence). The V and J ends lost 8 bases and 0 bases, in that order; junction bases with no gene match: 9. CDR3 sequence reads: CASGAQGAESTDTQYF. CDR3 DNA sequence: TGTGCCAGCGGCGCACAGGGGGCCGAGAGCACAGATACGCAGTATTTT.

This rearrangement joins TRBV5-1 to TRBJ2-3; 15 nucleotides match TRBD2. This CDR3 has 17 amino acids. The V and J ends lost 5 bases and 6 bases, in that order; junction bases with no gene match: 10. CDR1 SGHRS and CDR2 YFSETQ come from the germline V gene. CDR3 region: CASRHGRTSGRVDTQYF. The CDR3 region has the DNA TGCGCCAGCAGACACGGCAGGACTAGCGGGAGGGTGGATACGCAGTATTTT.

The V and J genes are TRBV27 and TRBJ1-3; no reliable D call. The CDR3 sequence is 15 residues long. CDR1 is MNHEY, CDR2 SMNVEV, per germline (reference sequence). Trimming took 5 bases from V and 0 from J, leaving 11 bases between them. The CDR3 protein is CASSRRQDSGNTIYF. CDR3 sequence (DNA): TGTGCCAGCAGTCGACGACAAGACTCTGGAAACACCATATATTTT.

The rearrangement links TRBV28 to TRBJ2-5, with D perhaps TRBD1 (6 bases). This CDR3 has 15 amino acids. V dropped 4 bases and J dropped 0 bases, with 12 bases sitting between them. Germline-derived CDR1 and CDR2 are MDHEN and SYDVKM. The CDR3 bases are TGTGCCAGCAGTTACTGGACAGAGCACCAAGAGACCCAGTACTTC. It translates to CASSYWTEHQETQYF.

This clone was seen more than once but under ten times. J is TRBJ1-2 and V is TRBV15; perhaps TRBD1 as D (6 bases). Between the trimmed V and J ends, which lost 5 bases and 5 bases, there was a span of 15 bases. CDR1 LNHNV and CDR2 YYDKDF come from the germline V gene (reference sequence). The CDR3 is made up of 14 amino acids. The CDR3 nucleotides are TGTGCCACCAGCGGCCCAATGACAGGATATGGCTACACCTTC. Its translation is CATSGPMTGYGYTF.

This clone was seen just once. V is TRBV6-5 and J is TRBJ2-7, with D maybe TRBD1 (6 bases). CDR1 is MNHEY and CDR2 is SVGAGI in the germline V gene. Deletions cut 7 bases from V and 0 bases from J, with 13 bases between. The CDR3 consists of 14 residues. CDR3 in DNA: TGTGCCAGCAAGGCCAGGGGTCCCTCCTACGAGCAGTACTTC. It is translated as CASKARGPSYEQYF.

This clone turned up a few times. The CDR3, as DNA: TGTGCCAGCAGTTCAGACGGCGGGAGGGCCGAGCAGTACTTC. This translates into CASSSDGGRAEQYF. The V and J genes are TRBV27 and TRBJ2-7; 9 nucleotides align to TRBD2. This CDR3 is built from 14 residues. Germline-derived CDR1 and CDR2 are MNHEY and SMNVEV (reference sequence). J was trimmed by 6 bases and V by 4 bases; bases with no gene match: 7.

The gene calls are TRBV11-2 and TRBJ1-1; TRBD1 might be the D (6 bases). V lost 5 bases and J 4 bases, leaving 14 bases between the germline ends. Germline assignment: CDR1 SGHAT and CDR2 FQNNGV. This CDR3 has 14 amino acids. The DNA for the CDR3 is TGTGCCAGCAGCCCTATCAGGGGTGGCACTGAAGCTTTCTTT. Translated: CASSPIRGGTEAFF.

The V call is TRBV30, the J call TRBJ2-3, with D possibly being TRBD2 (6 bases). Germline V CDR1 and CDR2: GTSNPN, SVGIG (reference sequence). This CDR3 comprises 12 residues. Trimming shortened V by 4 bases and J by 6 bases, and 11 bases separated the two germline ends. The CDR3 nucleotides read TGTGCCTGGAAGGCTAGCGCCGATACGCAGTATTTT. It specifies CAWKASADTQYF. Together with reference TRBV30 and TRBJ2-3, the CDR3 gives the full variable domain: SQTIHQWPATLVQPVGSPLSLECTVEGTSNPNLYWYRQAAGRGLQLLFYSVGIGQISSEVPQNLSASRPQDRQFILSSKKLLLSDSGFYLCAWKASADTQYFGPGTRLTVL.

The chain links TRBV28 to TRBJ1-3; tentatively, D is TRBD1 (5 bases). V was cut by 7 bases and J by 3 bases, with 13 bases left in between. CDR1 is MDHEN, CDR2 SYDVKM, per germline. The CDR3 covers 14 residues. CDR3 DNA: TGTGCCAGCACCCGGGGGGATGGTGGAAACACCATATATTTT. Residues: CASTRGDGGNTIYF.

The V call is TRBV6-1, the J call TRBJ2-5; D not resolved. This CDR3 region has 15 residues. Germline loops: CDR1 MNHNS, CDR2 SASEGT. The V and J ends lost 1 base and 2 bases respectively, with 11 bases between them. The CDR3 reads CASSEGPTRQETQYF. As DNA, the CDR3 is TGTGCCAGCAGTGAAGGCCCGACACGTCAAGAGACCCAGTACTTC.

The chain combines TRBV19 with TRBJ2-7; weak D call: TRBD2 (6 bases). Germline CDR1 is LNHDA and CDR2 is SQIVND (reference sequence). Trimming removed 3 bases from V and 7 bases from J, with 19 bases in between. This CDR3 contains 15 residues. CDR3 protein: CASSMGPGGLREQYF. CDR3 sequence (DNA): TGTGCCAGTAGTATGGGGCCAGGAGGGCTCCGGGAGCAGTACTTC.

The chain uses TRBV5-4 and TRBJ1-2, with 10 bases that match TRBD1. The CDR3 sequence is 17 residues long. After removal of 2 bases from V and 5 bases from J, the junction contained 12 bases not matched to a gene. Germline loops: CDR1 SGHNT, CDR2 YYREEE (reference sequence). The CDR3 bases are TGTGCCAGCAGCTTCCCGGGACAGGGGAGGTTGGAGTATGGCTACACCTTC. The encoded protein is CASSFPGQGRLEYGYTF.

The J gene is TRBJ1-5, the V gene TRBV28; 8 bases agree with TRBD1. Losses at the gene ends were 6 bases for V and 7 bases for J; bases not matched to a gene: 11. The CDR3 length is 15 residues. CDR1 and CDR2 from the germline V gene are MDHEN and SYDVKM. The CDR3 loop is CASSLTGAGSQPQHF. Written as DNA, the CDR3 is TGTGCCAGCAGCTTGACAGGGGCTGGTAGCCAGCCCCAGCATTTT.

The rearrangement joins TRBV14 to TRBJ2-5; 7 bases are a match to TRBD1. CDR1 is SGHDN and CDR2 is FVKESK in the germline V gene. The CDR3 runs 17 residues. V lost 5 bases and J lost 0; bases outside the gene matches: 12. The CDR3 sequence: CASSYRRQGAYQETQYF. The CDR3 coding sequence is TGTGCCAGCAGCTACCGACGACAGGGCGCGTACCAAGAGACCCAGTACTTC.

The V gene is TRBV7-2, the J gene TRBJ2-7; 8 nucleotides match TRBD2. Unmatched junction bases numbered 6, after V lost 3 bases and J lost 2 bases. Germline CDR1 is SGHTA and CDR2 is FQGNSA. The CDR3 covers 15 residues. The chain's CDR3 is CASSLVSGSAYEQYF. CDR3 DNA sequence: TGTGCCAGCAGCTTGGTGAGCGGGAGCGCCTACGAGCAGTACTTC.

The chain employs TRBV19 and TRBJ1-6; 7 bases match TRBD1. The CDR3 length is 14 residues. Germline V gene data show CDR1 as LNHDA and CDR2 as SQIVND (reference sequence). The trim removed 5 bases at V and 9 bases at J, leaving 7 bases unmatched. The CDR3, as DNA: TGTGCCAGTAGTCCCGGACAGGTGGTTTCACCCCTCCACTTT. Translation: CASSPGQVVSPLHF.

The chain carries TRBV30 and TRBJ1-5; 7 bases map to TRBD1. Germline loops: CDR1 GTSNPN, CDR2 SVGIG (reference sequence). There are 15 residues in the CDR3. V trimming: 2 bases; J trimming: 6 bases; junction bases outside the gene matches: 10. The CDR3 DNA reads TGTGCCTGGAGTCTTCAAAGGGGGCTTAGTCAGCCCCAGCATTTT. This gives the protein CAWSLQRGLSQPQHF.

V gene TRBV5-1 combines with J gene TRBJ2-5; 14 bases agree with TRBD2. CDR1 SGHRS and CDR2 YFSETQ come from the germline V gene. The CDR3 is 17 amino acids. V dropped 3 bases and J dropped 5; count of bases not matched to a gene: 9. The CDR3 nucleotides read TGCGCCAGCAGCTCCAAATCCAGACTAGCGGGGGGGGAGACCCAGTACTTC. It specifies CASSSKSRLAGGETQYF. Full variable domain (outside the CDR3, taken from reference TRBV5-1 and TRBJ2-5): KAGVTQTPRYLIKTRGQQVTLSCSPISGHRSVSWYQQTPGQGLQFLFEYFSETQRNKGNFPGRFSGRQFSNSRSEMNVSTLELGDSALYLCASSSKSRLAGGETQYFGPGTRLLVL.

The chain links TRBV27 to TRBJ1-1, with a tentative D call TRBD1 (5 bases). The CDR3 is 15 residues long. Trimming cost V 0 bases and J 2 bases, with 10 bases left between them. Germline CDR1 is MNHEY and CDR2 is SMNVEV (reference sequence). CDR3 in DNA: TGTGCCAGCAGTTTATCGGGCAGGGTAAACACTGAAGCTTTCTTT. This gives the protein CASSLSGRVNTEAFF.

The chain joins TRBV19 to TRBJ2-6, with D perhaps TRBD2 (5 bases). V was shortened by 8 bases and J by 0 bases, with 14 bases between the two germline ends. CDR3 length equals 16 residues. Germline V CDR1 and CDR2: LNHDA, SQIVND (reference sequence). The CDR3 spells CASREGDRSGANVLTF. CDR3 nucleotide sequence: TGTGCCAGTCGAGAGGGCGACCGCTCTGGGGCCAACGTCCTGACTTTC. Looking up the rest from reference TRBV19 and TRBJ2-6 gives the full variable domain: DGGITQSPKYLFRKEGQNVTLSCEQNLNHDAMYWYRQDPGQGLRLIYYSQIVNDFQKGDIAEGYSVSREKKESFPLTVTSAQKNPTAFYLCASREGDRSGANVLTFGAGSRLTVL.

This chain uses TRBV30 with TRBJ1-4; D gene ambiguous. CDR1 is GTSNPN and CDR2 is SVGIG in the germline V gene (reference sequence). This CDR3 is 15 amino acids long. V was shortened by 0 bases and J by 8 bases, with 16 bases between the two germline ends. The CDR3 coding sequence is TGTGCCTGGAGTGTACTCTGGAGCCCCTTCGAAAAACTGTTTTTT. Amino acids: CAWSVLWSPFEKLFF.

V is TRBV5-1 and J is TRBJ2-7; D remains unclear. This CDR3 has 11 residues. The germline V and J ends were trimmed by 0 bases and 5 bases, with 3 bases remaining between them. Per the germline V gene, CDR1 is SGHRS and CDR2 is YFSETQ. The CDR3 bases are TGCGCCAGCAGCTTGGCGGACGAGCAGTACTTC. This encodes CASSLADEQYF.

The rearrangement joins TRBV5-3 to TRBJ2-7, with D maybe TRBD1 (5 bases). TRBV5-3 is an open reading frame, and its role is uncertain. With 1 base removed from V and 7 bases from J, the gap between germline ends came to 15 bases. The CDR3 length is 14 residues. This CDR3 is CARSLRGTREEQYF. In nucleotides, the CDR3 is TGTGCCAGAAGCTTGAGGGGCACGAGAGAAGAGCAGTACTTC.

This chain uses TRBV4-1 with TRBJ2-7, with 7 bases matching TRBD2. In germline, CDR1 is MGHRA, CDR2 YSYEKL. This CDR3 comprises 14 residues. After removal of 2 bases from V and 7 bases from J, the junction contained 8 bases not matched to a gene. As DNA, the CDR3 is TGCGCCAGCAGCCAATTTACTAGCGTTTCTGAGCAGTACTTC. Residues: CASSQFTSVSEQYF.

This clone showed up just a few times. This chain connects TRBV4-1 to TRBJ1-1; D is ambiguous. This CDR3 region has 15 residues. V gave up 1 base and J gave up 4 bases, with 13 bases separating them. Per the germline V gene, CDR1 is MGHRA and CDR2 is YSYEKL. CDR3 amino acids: CASSQVLLEATEAFF. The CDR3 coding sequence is TGCGCCAGCAGCCAAGTACTCCTGGAGGCCACTGAAGCTTTCTTT.

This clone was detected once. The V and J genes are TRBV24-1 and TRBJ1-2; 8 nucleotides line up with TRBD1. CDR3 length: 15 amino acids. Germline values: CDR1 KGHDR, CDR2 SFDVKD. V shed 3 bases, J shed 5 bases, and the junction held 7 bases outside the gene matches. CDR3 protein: CATSDPGQGWYGYTF. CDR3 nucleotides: TGTGCCACCAGTGATCCTGGACAGGGTTGGTATGGCTACACCTTC.